These T cell receptor beta chains were read from a single sample in a study of blood T cell dynamics during melanoma immunotherapy. TCRdb keeps only in-frame clones here, not all; method: immunoSEQ multiplex PCR. Of roughly 15,000 clones detected, approximately 90% appear once; the ten largest clones hold 4% to 5.5%. The sequencing used blood, collected from a patient treated with checkpoint blockade. These TCRs come from a human donor with melanoma. Both conserved end residues are part of each CDR3. The D gene is left open where the match is weak. Rows give clone size only sometimes, using once, few, many, or a class for an expanded clone.

clone size	CDR3 length	D gene	V gene	J gene	CDR3 DNA	CDR3 protein
NA	14	NA	TRBV9	TRBJ1-4	TGTGCCAGCAGCGAGACAGCTTATAATGAAAAACTGTTTTTT	CASSETAYNEKLFF
NA	17	TRBD2	TRBV2	TRBJ2-1	TGTGCCAGCAGTGAAGCGCGGTCTAGCGGGAGTTCCAATGAGCAGTTCTTC	CASSEARSSGSSNEQFF
NA	18	NA	TRBV4-2	TRBJ2-7	TGTGCCAGCAGCCGAACTAGCCTCGCCACTCAAAACTCCTACGAGCAGTACTTC	CASSRTSLATQNSYEQYF
NA	17	NA	TRBV11-3	TRBJ2-1	TGTGCCAGCAGCTACGAATGGGGGCAGGCCCCCTACAATGAGCAGTTCTTC	CASSYEWGQAPYNEQFF
NA	14	NA	TRBV30	TRBJ2-1	TGTGCCTGGAGTGTAGGGAGCTCCTACAATGAGCAGTTCTTC	CAWSVGSSYNEQFF
NA	14	NA	TRBV15	TRBJ2-7	TGTGCCACCAGCAGAGGAGTAGGGGCCTACGAGCAGTACTTC	CATSRGVGAYEQYF
NA	15	NA	TRBV7-3	TRBJ2-7	TGTGCCAGCAGCTTGGGTGGACTTGGGGTATACGAGCAGTACTTC	CASSLGGLGVYEQYF
few	15	TRBD1	TRBV28	TRBJ1-5	TGTGCCAGCAGTTTATTTGGCAGGGGGGATCAGCCCCAGCATTTT	CASSLFGRGDQPQHF
NA	22	TRBD2	TRBV14	TRBJ2-3	TGTGCCAGCAGCTATCGGACACCTGGGACTAGCGGGAGGACGAGGGGCACAGATACGCAGTATTTT	CASSYRTPGTSGRTRGTDTQYF
NA	15	TRBD1	TRBV7-8	TRBJ1-2	TGTGCCAGCAGCAACCCCCGGGACAGGGGGCCTGGCTACACCTTC	CASSNPRDRGPGYTF
NA	16	TRBD1	TRBV2	TRBJ1-5	TGTGCCAGCAGGGCCTTGCTGGGAGGGGGCCTGTCGGCCCAGCATTTT	CASRALLGGGLSAQHF
NA	11	NA	TRBV9	TRBJ2-2	TGTGCCAGCAGCGTACACGGGGAGCTGTTTTTT	CASSVHGELFF
NA	13	NA	TRBV7-2	TRBJ2-7	TGTGCCAGCAGCCTAGGGGCAGTCGGCGAGCAGTACTTC	CASSLGAVGEQYF
NA	14	NA	TRBV27	TRBJ1-1	TGTGCCAGCAATCGGATAGATCTGAACACTGAAGCTTTCTTT	CASNRIDLNTEAFF
NA	14	NA	TRBV5-4	TRBJ2-4	TGTGCCAGCAGCTTAAGAGAGGGACGGACGCCGCTATACTTC	CASSLREGRTPLYF
NA	13	NA	TRBV13	TRBJ2-6	TGTGCCAGCAGCTTAGATGGGGCCAACGTCCTGACTTTC	CASSLDGANVLTF
few	13	TRBD1	TRBV30	TRBJ1-2	TGTGCCTGGAACAGGGGAGGTTTGCGTGGCTACACCTTC	CAWNRGGLRGYTF
NA	15	NA	TRBV5-1	TRBJ2-3	TGCGCCAGCAGACACCGGGATCCCAGCACAGATACGCAGTATTTT	CASRHRDPSTDTQYF
NA	12	NA	TRBV7-2	TRBJ2-7	TGTGCCAGCAGCTTAGGCCTCGGTGAGCAGTACTTC	CASSLGLGEQYF
NA	13	NA	TRBV28	TRBJ2-1	TGTGCCAGCAGTTTACCCCAATACAATGAGCAGTTCTTC	CASSLPQYNEQFF
NA	15	TRBD1	TRBV19	TRBJ1-6	TGTGCCAGTAGTATCGGGACAGGGGGCAATTCACCCCTCCACTTT	CASSIGTGGNSPLHF
NA	14	NA	TRBV15	TRBJ2-7	TGTGCCACCAGCAGATCCAGCCATAGTTACGAGCAGTACTTC	CATSRSSHSYEQYF
few	15	TRBD2	TRBV19	TRBJ2-1	TGTGCCAGTAGTACGAGCGGGAGGGGGTACAATGAGCAGTTCTTC	CASSTSGRGYNEQFF
NA	20	TRBD2	TRBV5-5	TRBJ2-6	TGTGCCAGCAGCTTGGCAATAGCGGGAGCTGGAGGCTCTGGGGCCAACGTCCTGACTTTC	CASSLAIAGAGGSGANVLTF